These T cell receptor beta chains were read from a single sample in a study of blood T cell repertoires in COVID-19. Libraries were prepared by immunoSEQ multiplex PCR; TCRdb keeps only in-frame clonotypes and omits some of them. The sample yields about 220,000 clones, around 80% seen once. Material for sequencing was peripheral blood. The receptors come from a woman in her seventies with acute or convalescent COVID-19. Each CDR3 is given with its conserved first and last residue. D genes are given only for firm matches. Rows give clone size only sometimes, using once, few, many, or a class for an expanded clone.

cdr3_length	j_call	v_call	d_call	clone_size	cdr3_nt	cdr3_aa
12	TRBJ2-5	TRBV12-3/TRBV12-4	-	many	TGTGCCAGCAGAGGGGCGTTAGAGACCCAGTACTTC	CASRGALETQYF
14	TRBJ2-3	TRBV7-8	-	-	TGTGCCAGCAGCTTAGCCCAAAGCTTAGATACGCAGTATTTT	CASSLAQSLDTQYF
14	TRBJ2-5	TRBV11-2	-	few	TGTGCCAGCAGCTTAGTTTTAGTCCAAGAGACCCAGTACTTC	CASSLVLVQETQYF
14	TRBJ1-2	TRBV19	-	-	TGTGCCAGTATTGCGAGGACGGGGTATTATGGCTACACCTTC	CASIARTGYYGYTF
14	TRBJ1-1	TRBV29-1	-	-	TGCAGCGTTGTGGGGCCAGGTGGGAACACTGAAGCTTTCTTT	CSVVGPGGNTEAFF
15	TRBJ1-5	TRBV19	TRBD1	-	TGTGCCAGTAGTATAGGAGGACAGGGAAAGCAGCCCCAGCATTTT	CASSIGGQGKQPQHF
16	TRBJ2-3	TRBV6-5	-	few	TGTGCCAGCAGTTACGGTGGGCACCGGGGGACAGATACGCAGTATTTT	CASSYGGHRGTDTQYF
16	TRBJ2-7	TRBV5-8	-	few	TGTGCCAGCAGCTTGCTAGGGGTCACACCCTCCTACGAGCAGTACTTC	CASSLLGVTPSYEQYF
15	TRBJ2-3	TRBV11-2	TRBD1	-	TGTGCCAGCAGCTCCCTCCTGGACAGGGTGAATACGCAGTATTTT	CASSSLLDRVNTQYF
15	TRBJ1-2	TRBV9	-	-	TGTGCCAGCAGCGCCCGGGGCCTGGGGGGCTATGGCTACACCTTC	CASSARGLGGYGYTF
12	TRBJ2-7	TRBV10-2	-	-	TGCGCCAGCAGTGAAGGGGGCTACGAGCAGTACTTC	CASSEGGYEQYF
15	TRBJ2-1	TRBV7-9	TRBD2	few	TGTGCCAGCAGTCCTCTAGCGGATCTCTACAATGAGCAGTTCTTC	CASSPLADLYNEQFF
15	TRBJ2-2	TRBV3-1/TRBV3-2	-	-	TGTGCCAGCAGCCCCAGACTAGTGGGCACCGGGGAGCTGTTTTTT	CASSPRLVGTGELFF
15	TRBJ2-3	TRBV5-6	-	-	TGTGCCAGCAGCTTGGAGGGGTCGGGTACAGATACGCAGTATTTT	CASSLEGSGTDTQYF
16	TRBJ1-3	TRBV7-9	TRBD1	-	TGTGCCAGCAGCCTCCACAGGGGACGTCCTGGAAACACCATATATTTT	CASSLHRGRPGNTIYF
13	TRBJ1-4	TRBV6-5	-	-	TGTGCCAGCAGGGAGGTACTTAATGAAAAACTGTTTTTT	CASREVLNEKLFF
13	TRBJ1-2	TRBV20-1	TRBD1	-	TGCAGTGCTCGTGTGCAGGGGGATGATGGCTACACCTTC	CSARVQGDDGYTF
13	TRBJ1-2	TRBV2	-	once	TGTGCCAGCGGGAAAGACAGGTCCTATGGCTACACCTTC	CASGKDRSYGYTF
13	TRBJ1-4	TRBV6-5	-	-	TGTGCCAGCAGTTACTCGAAGGGGGAAAAACTGTTTTTT	CASSYSKGEKLFF
17	TRBJ2-5	TRBV7-2	TRBD2	-	TGTGCCAGCAGCCCGGATCCAGGATTGCTAGCGGGGGGTAATCAGTACTTC	CASSPDPGLLAGGNQYF
17	TRBJ2-5	TRBV7-2	TRBD2	-	TGTGCCAGCAGCCCGCGGACTAGCGGGGGGGCTCGAGAGACCCAGTACTTC	CASSPRTSGGARETQYF
16	TRBJ2-7	TRBV4-1	TRBD1	few	TGCGCCAGCAGCCAAGCGACAGGGTTGAACCTCTACGAGCAGTACTTC	CASSQATGLNLYEQYF
11	TRBJ1-6	TRBV25-1	-	-	TGTGCCAGCAGTGGGGGCCTAGAGACCCACTTT	CASSGGLETHF
16	TRBJ2-5	TRBV7-9	-	-	TGTGCCAGCAGCTTAGCCCTGACAGGCAGACAAGAGACCCAGTACTTC	CASSLALTGRQETQYF
14	TRBJ2-5	TRBV5-5	-	-	TGTGCCAGCAGCTTCGTTCTAGGGGTAGAGACCCAGTACTTC	CASSFVLGVETQYF
13	TRBJ1-1	TRBV7-2	-	-	TGTGCCAGCAGCACACAGGGACGTACTGAAGCTTTCTTT	CASSTQGRTEAFF
12	TRBJ1-1	TRBV18	-	-	TGTGCCAGCTCAGAGGCAGCCACTGAAGCTTTCTTT	CASSEAATEAFF
15	TRBJ1-2	TRBV7-2	-	-	TGTGCCAGCAGCTTAGCGGGGGCTTCTAACTATGGCTACACCTTC	CASSLAGASNYGYTF
16	TRBJ2-5	TRBV19	TRBD2	-	TGTGCCAGTAGTCCCCTAGCGGGGGGGCCCCCGAAGACCCAGTACTTC	CASSPLAGGPPKTQYF
15	TRBJ2-5	TRBV5-1	-	-	TGCGCCAGCAGCTTGGAGTCCGGAGGGGCGGAGACCCAGTACTTC	CASSLESGGAETQYF
14	TRBJ2-3	TRBV5-1	-	-	TGCGCCAGCAGCTTGGCCAGCGTGGCAGATACGCAGTATTTT	CASSLASVADTQYF
13	TRBJ2-2	TRBV29-1	-	-	TGCAGCGTTGCGGGGACACACACCGGGGAGCTGTTTTTT	CSVAGTHTGELFF
15	TRBJ1-4	TRBV15	-	once	TGTGCCACCAGCGTCCGGACAGCTATAAATGAAAAACTGTTTTTT	CATSVRTAINEKLFF
14	TRBJ2-2	TRBV6-5	TRBD1	-	TGTGCCAGCAGGGGACAGGGGGGCACCGGGGAGCTGTTTTTT	CASRGQGGTGELFF
15	TRBJ1-2	TRBV7-8	TRBD1	-	TGTGCCAGCAGCCTGGTTCCGGGACAGGGCTATGGCTACACCTTC	CASSLVPGQGYGYTF
16	TRBJ2-2	TRBV3-1/TRBV3-2	TRBD2	few	TGTGCCAGCAGCCACCAGCGGGGGGCGGGCACCGGGGAGCTGTTTTTT	CASSHQRGAGTGELFF
13	TRBJ1-4	TRBV5-1	-	-	TGCGCCAGCAGCTTACAGGCGGATGAAAAACTGTTTTTT	CASSLQADEKLFF
11	TRBJ2-1	TRBV7-6	TRBD1	-	TGTGCCAGCAGCCTTAGACAGGGTCTGTTCTTC	CASSLRQGLFF
15	TRBJ2-1	TRBV3-1/TRBV3-2	TRBD2	-	TGTGCCAGCAGCCGCCGGGAGGGGGGAGTCAATGAGCAGTTCTTC	CASSRREGGVNEQFF
16	TRBJ1-2	TRBV21-1	-	-	TGTGCCAGCAGCCGTACTCTGGACAGGGCTCACTATGGCTACACCTTC	CASSRTLDRAHYGYTF
15	TRBJ1-3	TRBV30	TRBD1	-	TGTGCCTGGAGCGGAGAGGACAGGTTGTGGGACACCATATATTTT	CAWSGEDRLWDTIYF
13	TRBJ2-5	TRBV5-5	-	-	TGTGCCAGCAGCTTGTACGAGCAAGAGACCCAGTACTTC	CASSLYEQETQYF
19	TRBJ2-1	TRBV5-1	TRBD2	-	TGCGCCAGCAGCTGGACTAGCGGGGGACCCCAAAGCTCCTACAATGAGCAGTTCTTC	CASSWTSGGPQSSYNEQFF
16	TRBJ2-2	TRBV7-9	TRBD1	-	TGTGCCAGCAGCGCCTGGACAGGGGGGACAGGCGGGGAGCTGTTTTTT	CASSAWTGGTGGELFF
15	TRBJ2-1	TRBV7-2	TRBD2	-	TGTGCCAGCAGCGCGAGCGGGGGCCCGTACAATGAGCAGTTCTTC	CASSASGGPYNEQFF
15	TRBJ2-6	TRBV27	-	many	TGTGCCAGCAGTTTACACACTACTGGGGCCAACGTCCTGACTTTC	CASSLHTTGANVLTF
16	TRBJ1-1	TRBV2	-	-	TGTGCCAGCAGTCGTTTAAGACCAGCAGGTAACACTGAAGCTTTCTTT	CASSRLRPAGNTEAFF
12	TRBJ2-7	TRBV6-2/TRBV6-3	-	-	TGTGCCAGCAGTTTCACAGGGTACGAGCAGTACTTC	CASSFTGYEQYF
15	TRBJ2-7	TRBV5-1	-	-	TGCGCCAGCAGCCTCGCCTTCGGCGGTGAGTACGAGCAGTACTTC	CASSLAFGGEYEQYF